The 25 T cell receptor beta chains below all came from one sample that was sequenced in a study of technical replicates of blood from a handful of donors. Method: immunoSEQ multiplex PCR; TCRdb's copy keeps in-frame clones and lacks some. Of tens of thousands of clones detected, approximately 96% appear once; the ten largest clones hold around 0.33%. The sequencing input was T cells isolated from PBMCs. These receptors all come from a human donor in good health.

This rearrangement joins TRBV10-3 to TRBJ2-3; possibly TRBD2 for D (5 bases). This CDR3 comprises 16 residues. The V gene's germline CDR1 is ENHRY and CDR2 SYGVKD. The V and J ends lost 9 bases and 0 bases respectively, with 19 bases between them. The CDR3 DNA reads TGTGCCATGAGCGGTCTCCTCCCCACTAGCACAGATACGCAGTATTTT. It codes for CAMSGLLPTSTDTQYF.

This chain connects TRBV19 to TRBJ2-1; 7 bases are shared with TRBD2. V gave up 5 bases and J gave up 8 bases; unmatched junction bases: 9. The CDR3 spans 14 residues. The germline V gene encodes CDR1 LNHDA and CDR2 SQIVND (reference sequence). CDR3 sequence (DNA): TGTGCCAGTAGTCCCCAGGTAGCGGGCTATGAGCAGTTCTTC. It translates to CASSPQVAGYEQFF. The full variable domain, its missing parts supplied by reference TRBV19 and TRBJ2-1, is DGGITQSPKYLFRKEGQNVTLSCEQNLNHDAMYWYRQDPGQGLRLIYYSQIVNDFQKGDIAEGYSVSREKKESFPLTVTSAQKNPTAFYLCASSPQVAGYEQFFGPGTRLTVL.

The V gene is TRBV27, the J gene TRBJ1-5, with unresolved D. The germline V and J ends were trimmed by 7 bases and 1 base, with 14 bases remaining between them. Germline CDR1 reads MNHEY; CDR2 reads SMNVEV (reference sequence). This CDR3 contains 15 residues. CDR3 in amino acids: CASILEGGSNQPQHF. The CDR3 nucleotides read TGTGCCAGCATCTTGGAGGGTGGCAGCAATCAGCCCCAGCATTTT.

This clone is a singleton in its sample. The V gene is TRBV27, the J gene TRBJ2-3, with D tentatively TRBD2 (5 bases). The CDR3 consists of 12 residues. Germline CDR1 is MNHEY and CDR2 is SMNVEV (reference sequence). V lost 2 bases to trimming and J lost 7 bases, with 7 bases between them. The CDR3 loop reads CASSLPGYTQYF. The CDR3 nucleotides are TGTGCCAGCAGTTTACCGGGATATACGCAGTATTTT.

The CDR3 bases are TGTGCCAGCTCCCCCAGGCATCTAGCGGGAAACACCGGGGAGCTGTTTTTT. Translating gives CASSPRHLAGNTGELFF. The V gene is TRBV18, the J gene TRBJ2-2; 9 bases align to TRBD2. Germline loops: CDR1 KGHSH, CDR2 LQKENI. The CDR3 runs to 17 residues. V lost 6 bases to trimming and J lost 2 bases; unmatched junction nucleotides: 10.

The chain links TRBV10-3 to TRBJ1-4; the D is unclear. The germline gives CDR1 ENHRY, CDR2 SYGVKD. The CDR3 length is 14 residues. Trimming shortened V by 10 bases and J by 0 bases, and 12 bases separated the two germline ends. The DNA for the CDR3 is TGTGCCACATCCCAGTTCTCAACTAATGAAAAACTGTTTTTT. It codes for CATSQFSTNEKLFF.

This chain connects TRBV19 to TRBJ1-5, with D perhaps TRBD1 (6 bases). The V end was cut by 6 bases, the J end by 6 bases, with 15 bases between. This CDR3 is 14 amino acids long. Germline CDR1 LNHDA, CDR2 SQIVND (reference sequence). CDR3 coding DNA: TGTGCCAGTAGGCCGGGACACGTGAGTCAGCCCCAGCATTTT. Translating it yields CASRPGHVSQPQHF. Combining the CDR3 with reference TRBV19 and TRBJ1-5 gives the whole variable domain DGGITQSPKYLFRKEGQNVTLSCEQNLNHDAMYWYRQDPGQGLRLIYYSQIVNDFQKGDIAEGYSVSREKKESFPLTVTSAQKNPTAFYLCASRPGHVSQPQHFGDGTRLSIL.

This chain joins TRBV7-7 and TRBJ2-7; D gene unclear. Per the germline V gene, CDR1 is SSHAT and CDR2 is FNYEAQ (reference sequence). V dropped 2 bases and J dropped 3 bases, with 8 bases sitting between them. CDR3 length: 13 residues. The CDR3 DNA reads TGTGCCAGCAGCTTAAGTACGGGCTACGAGCAGTACTTC. Encoded protein: CASSLSTGYEQYF. The variable domain in full, completed from reference TRBV7-7 and TRBJ2-7, reads GAGVSQSPRYKVTKRGQDVTLRCDPISSHATLYWYQQALGQGPEFLTYFNYEAQPDKSGLPSDRFSAERPEGSISTLTIQRTEQRDSAMYRCASSLSTGYEQYFGPGTRLTVT.

The chain employs TRBV5-1 and TRBJ2-3; D remains unclear. V was clipped by 2 bases and J by 1 base, with 17 bases between them. This CDR3 comprises 17 residues. Per germline, CDR1 SGHRS and CDR2 YFSETQ. For the CDR3, the DNA is TGCGCCAGCAGCTTTGGCCCCCCCGGGTACGGCACAGATACGCAGTATTTT. This sequence encodes CASSFGPPGYGTDTQYF.

The chain links TRBV7-9 to TRBJ1-5; D possibly corresponds to TRBD1 (6 bases). From germline, CDR1 is SEHNR and CDR2 FQNEAQ (reference sequence). CDR3 length equals 13 residues. Trimming pared 5 bases from V and 5 bases from J, leaving 10 bases between. The chain's CDR3 is CASSLQGDQPQHF. CDR3 DNA sequence: TGTGCCAGCAGCCTACAGGGAGATCAGCCCCAGCATTTT.

The rearrangement joins TRBV11-1 to TRBJ2-3, with 13 bases matching TRBD2. The junction had 6 bases not matched to a gene; V was cut back by 5 bases and J by 7 bases. Per germline, CDR1 SGHAT and CDR2 FQDESV (reference sequence). This CDR3 has 15 residues. The DNA of the CDR3 is TGTGCCAGCAGCCGACTAGCGGGAGGTACCTATACGCAGTATTTT. Its translation is CASSRLAGGTYTQYF. Full variable domain (remainder filled in from reference TRBV11-1 and TRBJ2-3): EAEVAQSPRYKITEKSQAVAFWCDPISGHATLYWYRQILGQGPELLVQFQDESVVDDSQLPKDRFSAERLKGVDSTLKIQPAELGDSAMYLCASSRLAGGTYTQYFGPGTRLTVL.

This clone was seen only once. The chain combines TRBV6-1 with TRBJ1-2, with D possibly TRBD1 on 5 matching bases. The V end lost 0 bases, the J end lost 7 bases, and 15 bases lay between the germline ends. This CDR3 is 15 amino acids long. The germline gives CDR1 MNHNS, CDR2 SASEGT. The CDR3 DNA follows: TGTGCCAGCAGTGAAGCGGGTCCCAGGGTCGCTGGCTACACCTTC. Translation gives CASSEAGPRVAGYTF.

The chain has TRBV6-1 and TRBJ1-2; a weak D match, TRBD1 (6 bases). Trimming removed 3 bases from V and 3 bases from J, with 8 bases in between. The CDR3 contains 13 residues. Germline CDR1 is MNHNS and CDR2 is SASEGT. The CDR3 DNA is TGTGCCAGCAGTGAGTACAGGGACTATGGCTACACCTTC. Residues: CASSEYRDYGYTF.

The chain carries TRBV2 and TRBJ2-7; no firm D call. This CDR3 has 11 amino acids. In germline, CDR1 is SNHLY, CDR2 FYNNEI. Trimming left V 6 bases short and J 2 bases short, with 5 bases between. CDR3 nucleotide sequence: TGTGCCAGCAGCCGTACCTACGAGCAGTACTTC. Amino acid sequence: CASSRTYEQYF.

J is TRBJ2-3 and V is TRBV29-1, with TRBD1 matching over 8 bases. Trimming at V came to 3 bases and at J to 4 bases, leaving 6 bases not matched to a gene. Germline lookup yields CDR1 SQVTM and CDR2 ANQGSEA. The CDR3 contains 14 residues. The DNA of the CDR3 is TGCAGCGTTGATGGACAGGGTGTGGCAGATACGCAGTATTTT. Translating it yields CSVDGQGVADTQYF.

The chain links TRBV20-1 to TRBJ2-1, with D perhaps matching TRBD2 (6 bases). Germline V CDR1 and CDR2: DFQATT, SNEGSKA (reference sequence). Trimming removed 5 bases at V and 7 bases at J, with 9 bases between. The CDR3 extends over 11 amino acids. This CDR3 reads CSAQTRNEQFF. CDR3 bases: TGCAGTGCTCAGACTAGAAATGAGCAGTTCTTC.

This rearrangement joins TRBV6-5 to TRBJ2-2, with D perhaps matching TRBD1 (5 bases). The germline V gene encodes CDR1 MNHEY and CDR2 SVGAGI. The CDR3 runs 15 residues. Trimming shortened V by 0 bases and J by 5 bases, and 10 bases separated the two germline ends. The CDR3 protein is CASSYSRTSTGELFF. Written as DNA, the CDR3 is TGTGCCAGCAGTTACTCGAGGACAAGTACCGGGGAGCTGTTTTTT.

The chain joins TRBV7-6 to TRBJ2-6; tentatively, D is TRBD1 (6 bases). The CDR3 has 16 amino acids. Trimming removed 5 bases at V and 1 base at J, with 12 bases between. Germline V gene data show CDR1 as SGHVS and CDR2 as FNYEAQ. CDR3 protein: CASSQGHFSGANVLTF. The CDR3 DNA follows: TGTGCCAGCAGCCAGGGACATTTTTCTGGGGCCAACGTCCTGACTTTC. The full variable domain, in which reference TRBV7-6 and TRBJ2-6 provide the parts outside the CDR3, is GAGVSQSPRYKVTKRGQDVALRCDPISGHVSLYWYRQALGQGPEFLTYFNYEAQQDKSGLPNDRFSAERPEGSISTLTIQRTEQRDSAMYRCASSQGHFSGANVLTFGAGSRLTVL.

This chain uses TRBV7-3 with TRBJ1-1; no clear D. This CDR3 comprises 14 residues. Between the trimmed V and J ends, which lost 5 bases and 2 bases, there was a span of 12 bases. Per germline, CDR1 SGHTA and CDR2 FQGTGA. CDR3 coding DNA: TGTGCCAGCAGCGTGGCAGGTTACAACACTGAAGCTTTCTTT. This encodes CASSVAGYNTEAFF.

The rearrangement joins TRBV13 to TRBJ2-5; D not certain. Trimming shortened V by 1 base and J by 3 bases, and 9 bases separated the two germline ends. The germline gives CDR1 PRHDT, CDR2 FYEKMQ (reference sequence). This CDR3 is 14 amino acids long. The CDR3 nucleotides read TGTGCCAGCAGCTTAGCCGTTAGAAAAGAGACCCAGTACTTC. Its protein is CASSLAVRKETQYF.

V gene TRBV2 combines with J gene TRBJ2-7; 7 bases line up with TRBD1. There are 12 residues in the CDR3. Germline CDR1 and CDR2: SNHLY and FYNNEI. Trimming cost V 11 bases and J 4 bases; bases outside gene matches: 8. In DNA form, the CDR3 reads TGTGCCGGCCGGGACAGTCTTTACGAGCAGTACTTC. Protein sequence: CAGRDSLYEQYF.

The rearrangement uses TRBV5-6 and TRBJ2-1; tentatively, D is TRBD1 (6 bases). V was clipped by 1 base and J by 0 bases, with 11 bases between them. The V gene's germline CDR1 is SGHDT and CDR2 YYEEEE. This CDR3 contains 16 residues. This CDR3 is CASSLKYRDSYNEQFF. The CDR3 bases are TGTGCCAGCAGCTTGAAATACAGGGACTCCTACAATGAGCAGTTCTTC. The entire variable domain, with the rest obtained from reference TRBV5-6 and TRBJ2-1, is as follows: DAGVTQSPTHLIKTRGQQVTLRCSPKSGHDTVSWYQQALGQGPQFIFQYYEEEERQRGNFPDRFSGHQFPNYSSELNVNALLLGDSALYLCASSLKYRDSYNEQFFGPGTRLTVL.

The rearrangement links TRBV13 to TRBJ2-7; TRBD1 matches 7 bases. Trimming cost V 5 bases and J 4 bases; bases outside gene matches: 8. This CDR3 spans 14 amino acids. The V gene's germline CDR1 is PRHDT and CDR2 FYEKMQ (reference sequence). The CDR3 sequence is CASSPRQGVYEQYF. Written as DNA, the CDR3 is TGTGCCAGCAGCCCGAGACAGGGAGTATACGAGCAGTACTTC.

The genes are TRBV6-5 and TRBJ1-5; no clear D. V was trimmed by 4 bases and J by 3 bases, leaving 13 bases between them. This CDR3 has 15 residues. The V gene's germline CDR1 is MNHEY and CDR2 SVGAGI. For the CDR3, the DNA is TGTGCCAGCAGTTCCTCTGACACCTACAATCAGCCCCAGCATTTT. The encoded protein is CASSSSDTYNQPQHF.

V usage is TRBV7-6 and J usage is TRBJ2-1; a possible D gene is TRBD1 (6 bases). Between the trimmed V and J ends, which lost 0 bases and 0 bases, there was a span of 6 bases. CDR3 length equals 15 residues. Germline values: CDR1 SGHVS, CDR2 FNYEAQ. CDR3 region: CASSLAGASYNEQFF. The CDR3 nucleotides are TGTGCCAGCAGCTTAGCGGGGGCCTCCTACAATGAGCAGTTCTTC. Combining the CDR3 with reference TRBV7-6 and TRBJ2-1 gives the whole variable domain GAGVSQSPRYKVTKRGQDVALRCDPISGHVSLYWYRQALGQGPEFLTYFNYEAQQDKSGLPNDRFSAERPEGSISTLTIQRTEQRDSAMYRCASSLAGASYNEQFFGPGTRLTVL.